The clone carrying this TCR beta chain has only a few counts. Its antigen is unidentified. Sequencing targeted expressed TCRB transcripts, as all isolated RNA had been reverse transcribed. Measured with immunoSEQ multiplex PCR; TCRdb has only the in-frame clones, and not every one. This sample has roughly 160,000 clones, with around 8% found just once. These data belong to a study of beta chain features in type 1 diabetes. Study-level findings and limits: Researchers report that Type 1 diabetes patients had moderately but significantly shorter TCRB CDR3s across all four CD4+ subsets.

CDR1 is MNHEY and CDR2 is SVGAGI in the germline V gene. The length of the CDR3 is 15 residues. The V segment lost 5 bases and the J segment 4 bases; nucleotides outside the gene matches: 8. Sequenced: central memory CD4+ T cells from blood. The TCR comes from a woman aged 40 to 49 with type 1 diabetes. V is TRBV6-5 and J is TRBJ2-7, with TRBD1 matching 10 bases. CDR3 region: CASSLSGQGPYEQYF. In DNA, the CDR3 is TGTGCCAGCAGTCTCTCGGGACAGGGGCCATACGAGCAGTACTTC.